Given below is one T cell receptor beta chain in context. What it recognizes is unknown. The sample belongs to a study of shared clonotypes between healthy human individuals. Notes on the study in general: Having only a few donors restricted how much genetic and exposure-history diversity was captured.

The protocol was immunoSEQ multiplex PCR, while the TCRdb copy is restricted to in-frame clones and leaves out a portion. The table records just over 2,000,000 clones, roughly 94% of them present only once. The V gene end was trimmed by 4 bases and the J gene end by 4 bases; junction bases not matched to a gene: 10. This CDR3 contains 16 residues. The germline gives CDR1 SGHNT, CDR2 YYREEE (reference sequence). The clonotype comes from a man between 18 and 29 years old in good health. The specimen sequenced was naive CD4+ T cells sorted from blood. Subset reported: CD45RA+ positively selected. This chain links TRBV5-4 with TRBJ2-1; 8 bases are shared with TRBD2. CDR3: CASSPGAGGDYNEQFF. CDR3 nucleotide sequence: TGTGCCAGCAGCCCTGGCGCGGGGGGAGATTACAATGAGCAGTTCTTC.